This TCR beta chain was documented in a study of PD-1 blockade in mismatch repair-deficient tumors. Study-level information: Patients had over ten mismatch repair-deficient cancer types and were previously treated and progressing.

The protocol was immunoSEQ multiplex PCR, while the TCRdb copy is restricted to in-frame clones and leaves out a portion. The sample consists of about 130,000 clones, almost 90% of them appearing once. Germline trimming cut 4 bases from V and 3 bases from J; bases unmatched to any gene: 12. This CDR3 has 17 residues. Germline CDR1 is LGHNA and CDR2 is YNFKEQ. All patients were mismatch repair deficient, assessed by either PCR or immunohistochemistry. This sequence was found in an adult with mismatch repair-deficient cancer. The chain is built from TRBV4-2 and TRBJ1-1, with 9 bases matching TRBD1. Sequenced material: peripheral blood, taken 72 weeks after starting pembrolizumab. CDR3 sequence reads: CASSPIGTGGADTEAFF. DNA of the CDR3: TGTGCCAGCAGCCCCATCGGAACAGGGGGCGCCGACACTGAAGCTTTCTTT.